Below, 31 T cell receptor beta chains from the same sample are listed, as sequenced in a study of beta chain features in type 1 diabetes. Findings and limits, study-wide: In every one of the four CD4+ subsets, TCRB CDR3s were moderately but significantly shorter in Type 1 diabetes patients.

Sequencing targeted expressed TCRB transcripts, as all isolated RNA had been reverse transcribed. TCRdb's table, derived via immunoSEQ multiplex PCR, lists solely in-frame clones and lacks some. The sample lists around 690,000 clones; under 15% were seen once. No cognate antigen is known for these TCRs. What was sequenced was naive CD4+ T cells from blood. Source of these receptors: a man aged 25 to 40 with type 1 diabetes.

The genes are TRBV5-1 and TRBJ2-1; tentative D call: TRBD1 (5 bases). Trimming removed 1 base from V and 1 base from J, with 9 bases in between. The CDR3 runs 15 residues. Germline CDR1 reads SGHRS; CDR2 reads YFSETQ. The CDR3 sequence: CASSLTTESYNEQFF. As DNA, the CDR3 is TGCGCCAGCAGCTTGACGACAGAATCCTACAATGAGCAGTTCTTC.

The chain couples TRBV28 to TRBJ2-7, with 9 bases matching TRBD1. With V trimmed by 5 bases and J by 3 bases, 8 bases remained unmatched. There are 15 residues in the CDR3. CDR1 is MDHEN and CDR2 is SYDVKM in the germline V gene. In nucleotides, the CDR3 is TGTGCCAGCAGTACCGCCGGGACAGGGAACTACGAGCAGTACTTC. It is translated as CASSTAGTGNYEQYF.

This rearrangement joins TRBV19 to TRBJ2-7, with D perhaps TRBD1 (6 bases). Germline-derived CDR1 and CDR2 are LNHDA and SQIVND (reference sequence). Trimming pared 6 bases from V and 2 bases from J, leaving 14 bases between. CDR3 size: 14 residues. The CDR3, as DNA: TGTGCCAGTAGGTTGGCGGACAGAGCCTACGAGCAGTACTTC. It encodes CASRLADRAYEQYF.

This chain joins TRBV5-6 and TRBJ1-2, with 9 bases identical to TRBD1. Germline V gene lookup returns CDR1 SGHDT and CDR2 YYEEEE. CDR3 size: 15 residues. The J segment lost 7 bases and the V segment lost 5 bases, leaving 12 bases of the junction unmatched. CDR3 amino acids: CASSSLDRGKIGYTF. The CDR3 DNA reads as TGTGCCAGCAGTTCCCTGGACAGGGGAAAGATTGGCTACACCTTC.

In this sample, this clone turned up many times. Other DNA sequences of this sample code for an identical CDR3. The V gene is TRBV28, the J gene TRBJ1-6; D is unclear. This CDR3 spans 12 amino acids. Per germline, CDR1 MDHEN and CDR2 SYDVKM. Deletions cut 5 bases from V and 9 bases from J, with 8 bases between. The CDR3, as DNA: TGTGCCAGCAGTAGGGAGGGTTCACCCCTCCACTTT. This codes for CASSREGSPLHF.

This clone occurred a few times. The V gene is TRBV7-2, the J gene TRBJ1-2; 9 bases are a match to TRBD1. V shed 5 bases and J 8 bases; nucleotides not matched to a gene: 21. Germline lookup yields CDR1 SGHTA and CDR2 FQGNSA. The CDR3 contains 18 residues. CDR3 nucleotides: TGTGCCAGCAGCCGTAGGACAGGGGAATATACTACGAGGAGGGGCTACACCTTC. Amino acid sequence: CASSRRTGEYTTRRGYTF. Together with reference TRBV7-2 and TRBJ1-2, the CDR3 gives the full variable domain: GAGVSQSPSNKVTEKGKDVELRCDPISGHTALYWYRQSLGQGLEFLIYFQGNSAPDKSGLPSDRFSAERTGGSVSTLTIQRTQQEDSAVYLCASSRRTGEYTTRRGYTFGSGTRLTVV.

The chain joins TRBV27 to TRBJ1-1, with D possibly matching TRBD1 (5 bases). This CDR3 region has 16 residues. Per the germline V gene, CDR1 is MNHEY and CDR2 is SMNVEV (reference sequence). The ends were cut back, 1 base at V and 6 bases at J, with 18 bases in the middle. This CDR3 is CASSLLGDGAWAEAFF. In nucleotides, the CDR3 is TGTGCCAGCAGTTTATTGGGCGACGGGGCTTGGGCTGAAGCTTTCTTT.

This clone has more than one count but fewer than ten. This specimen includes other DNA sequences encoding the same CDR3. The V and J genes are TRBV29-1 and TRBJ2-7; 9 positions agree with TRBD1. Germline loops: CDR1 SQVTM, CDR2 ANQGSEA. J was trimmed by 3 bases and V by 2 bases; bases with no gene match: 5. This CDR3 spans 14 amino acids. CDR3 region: CSVEPGQGSYEQYF. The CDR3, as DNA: TGCAGCGTTGAACCGGGACAGGGTAGCTACGAGCAGTACTTC.

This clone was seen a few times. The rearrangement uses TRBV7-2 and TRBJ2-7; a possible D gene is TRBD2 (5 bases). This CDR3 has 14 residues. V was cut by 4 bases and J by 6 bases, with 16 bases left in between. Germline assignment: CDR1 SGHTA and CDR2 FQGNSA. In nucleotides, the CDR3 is TGTGCCAGCAGCTCGCAGTCCGGGATTTTCGAGCAGTACTTC. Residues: CASSSQSGIFEQYF.

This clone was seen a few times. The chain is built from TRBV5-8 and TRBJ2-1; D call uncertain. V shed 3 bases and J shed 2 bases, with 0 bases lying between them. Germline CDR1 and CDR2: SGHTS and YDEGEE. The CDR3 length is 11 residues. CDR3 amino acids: CASSSYNEQFF. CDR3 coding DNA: TGTGCCAGCAGCTCCTACAATGAGCAGTTCTTC.

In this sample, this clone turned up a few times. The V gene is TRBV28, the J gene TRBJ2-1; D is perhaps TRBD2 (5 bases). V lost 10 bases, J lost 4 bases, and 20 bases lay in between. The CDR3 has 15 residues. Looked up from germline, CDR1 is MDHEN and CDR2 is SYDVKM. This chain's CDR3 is CATWSGGGGYNEQFF. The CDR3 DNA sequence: TGTGCCACCTGGTCTGGAGGTGGAGGATACAATGAGCAGTTCTTC.

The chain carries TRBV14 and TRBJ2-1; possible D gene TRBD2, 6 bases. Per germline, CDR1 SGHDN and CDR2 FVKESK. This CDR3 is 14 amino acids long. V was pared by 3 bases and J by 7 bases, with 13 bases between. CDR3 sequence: CASSQGLATNEQFF. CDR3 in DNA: TGTGCCAGCAGCCAGGGACTGGCTACAAATGAGCAGTTCTTC.

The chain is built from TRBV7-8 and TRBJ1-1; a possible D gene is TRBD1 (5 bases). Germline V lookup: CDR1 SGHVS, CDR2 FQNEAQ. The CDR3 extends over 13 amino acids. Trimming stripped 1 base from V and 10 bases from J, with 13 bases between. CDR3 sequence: CASSLGGGYGAFF. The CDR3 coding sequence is TGTGCCAGCAGCTTAGGGGGGGGATACGGAGCTTTCTTT.

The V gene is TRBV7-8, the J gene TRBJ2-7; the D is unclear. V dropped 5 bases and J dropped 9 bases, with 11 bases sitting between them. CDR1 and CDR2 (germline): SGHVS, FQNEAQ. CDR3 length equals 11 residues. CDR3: CASSPALGQYF. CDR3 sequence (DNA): TGTGCCAGCAGCCCAGCTTTGGGGCAGTACTTC.

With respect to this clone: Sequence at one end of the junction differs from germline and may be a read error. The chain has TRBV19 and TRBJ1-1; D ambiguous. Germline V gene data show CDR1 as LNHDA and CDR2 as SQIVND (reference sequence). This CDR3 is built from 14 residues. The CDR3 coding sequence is TGTGCTAGTAGTATGAGGACGGAGAGGACTGAAGCTTTCTTT. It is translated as CASSMRTERTEAFF.

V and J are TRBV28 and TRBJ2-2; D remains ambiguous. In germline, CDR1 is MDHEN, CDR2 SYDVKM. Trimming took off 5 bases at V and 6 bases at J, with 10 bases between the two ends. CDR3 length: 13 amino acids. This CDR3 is CASSLPTPGELFF. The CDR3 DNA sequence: TGTGCCAGCAGTCTCCCCACCCCCGGGGAGCTGTTTTTT.

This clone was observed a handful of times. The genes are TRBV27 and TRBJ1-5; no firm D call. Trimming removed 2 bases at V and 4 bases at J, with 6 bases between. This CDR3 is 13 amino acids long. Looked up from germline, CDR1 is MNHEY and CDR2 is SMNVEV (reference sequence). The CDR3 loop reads CASSLRENQPQHF. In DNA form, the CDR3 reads TGTGCCAGCAGTTTAAGGGAGAATCAGCCCCAGCATTTT.

The CDR3 bases are TGTGCCAGCAGGAAGACAGGGACCATCTACGAGCAGTACTTC. This sequence encodes CASRKTGTIYEQYF. The rearrangement joins TRBV6-5 to TRBJ2-7, with 7 bases lining up with TRBD1. Per the germline V gene, CDR1 is MNHEY and CDR2 is SVGAGI. The CDR3 extends over 14 amino acids. V was clipped by 6 bases and J by 3 bases; unmatched bases: 8.

Written as DNA, the CDR3 is TGTGCCAGCAGCGTACTTGGAGGCAGGGGTGAAAAACTGTTTTTT. This translates into CASSVLGGRGEKLFF. The chain uses TRBV9 and TRBJ1-4; a weak D match, TRBD1 (6 bases). Trimming pared 1 base from V and 7 bases from J, leaving 14 bases between. CDR1 SGDLS and CDR2 YYNGEE come from the germline V gene. The CDR3 totals 15 residues.

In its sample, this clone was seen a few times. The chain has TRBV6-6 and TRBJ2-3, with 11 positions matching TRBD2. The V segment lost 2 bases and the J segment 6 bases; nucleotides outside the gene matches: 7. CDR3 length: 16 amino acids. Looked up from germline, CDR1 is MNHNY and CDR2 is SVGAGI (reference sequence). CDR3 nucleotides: TGTGCCAGCAGTTACCCTAGCGGGGGGCCATCGGATACGCAGTATTTT. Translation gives CASSYPSGGPSDTQYF.

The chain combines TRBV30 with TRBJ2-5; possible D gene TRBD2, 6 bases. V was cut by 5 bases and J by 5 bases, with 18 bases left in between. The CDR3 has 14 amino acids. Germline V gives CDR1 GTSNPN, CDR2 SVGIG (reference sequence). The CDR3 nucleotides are TGTGCCTGGTCGTCGGGGGAACGGTTGGAGACCCAGTACTTC. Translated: CAWSSGERLETQYF. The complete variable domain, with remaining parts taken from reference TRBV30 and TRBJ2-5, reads SQTIHQWPATLVQPVGSPLSLECTVEGTSNPNLYWYRQAAGRGLQLLFYSVGIGQISSEVPQNLSASRPQDRQFILSSKKLLLSDSGFYLCAWSSGERLETQYFGPGTRLLVL.

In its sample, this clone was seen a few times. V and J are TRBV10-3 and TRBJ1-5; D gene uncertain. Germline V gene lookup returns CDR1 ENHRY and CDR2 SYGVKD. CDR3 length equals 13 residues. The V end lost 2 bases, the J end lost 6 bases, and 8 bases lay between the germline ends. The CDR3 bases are TGTGCCATCAGTGAGCTCTTCACTCAGCCCCAGCATTTT. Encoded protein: CAISELFTQPQHF.

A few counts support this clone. CDR3 nucleotide sequence: TGTGCCAGTAGTAGTGGACTACTAGATACGCAGTATTTT. This translates into CASSSGLLDTQYF. The chain uses TRBV19 and TRBJ2-3, with a possible D match to TRBD2 (6 bases). Trimming cost V 4 bases and J 5 bases, with 10 bases left between them. This CDR3 contains 13 residues. The V gene's germline CDR1 is LNHDA and CDR2 SQIVND (reference sequence).

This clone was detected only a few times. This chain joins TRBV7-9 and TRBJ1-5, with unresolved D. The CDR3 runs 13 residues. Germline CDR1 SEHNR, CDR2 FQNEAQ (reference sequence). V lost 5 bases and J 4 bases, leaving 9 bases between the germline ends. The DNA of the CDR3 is TGTGCCAGCAGCGAGTCGGGGAATCAGCCCCAGCATTTT. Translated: CASSESGNQPQHF.

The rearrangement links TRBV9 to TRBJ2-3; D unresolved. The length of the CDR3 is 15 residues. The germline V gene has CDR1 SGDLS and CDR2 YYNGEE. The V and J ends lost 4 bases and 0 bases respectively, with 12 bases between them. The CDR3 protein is CASSQRPASTDTQYF. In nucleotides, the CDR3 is TGTGCCAGCAGCCAAAGGCCTGCCAGCACAGATACGCAGTATTTT. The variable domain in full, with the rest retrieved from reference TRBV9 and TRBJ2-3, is DSGVTQTPKHLITATGQRVTLRCSPRSGDLSVYWYQQSLDQGLQFLIQYYNGEERAKGNILERFSAQQFPDLHSELNLSSLELGDSALYFCASSQRPASTDTQYFGPGTRLTVL.

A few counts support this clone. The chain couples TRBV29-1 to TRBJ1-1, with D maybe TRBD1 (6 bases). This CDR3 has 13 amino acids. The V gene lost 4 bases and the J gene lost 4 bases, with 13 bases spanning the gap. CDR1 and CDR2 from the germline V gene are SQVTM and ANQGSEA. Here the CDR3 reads CSVGPNRATEAFF. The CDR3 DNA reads TGCAGCGTTGGCCCCAACAGGGCCACTGAAGCTTTCTTT.

The CDR3 region has the DNA TGTGCTAGTGGTTTGGTAAATTGGAGGGACAGGGTAGTAAGCAATCAGCCCCAGCATTTT. It is translated as CASGLVNWRDRVVSNQPQHF. This chain uses TRBV12-5 with TRBJ1-5, with TRBD1 identical over 9 bases. There are 20 residues in the CDR3. CDR1 and CDR2 (germline): LGHNT, FRNRAP. V gave up 0 bases and J gave up 1 base; unmatched junction bases: 13.

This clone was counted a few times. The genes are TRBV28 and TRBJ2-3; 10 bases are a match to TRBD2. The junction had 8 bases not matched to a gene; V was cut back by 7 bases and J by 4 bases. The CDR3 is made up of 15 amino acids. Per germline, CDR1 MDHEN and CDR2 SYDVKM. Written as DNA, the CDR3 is TGTGCCAGCACTATAGCGGGGGGTGGATCAGATACGCAGTATTTT. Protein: CASTIAGGGSDTQYF.

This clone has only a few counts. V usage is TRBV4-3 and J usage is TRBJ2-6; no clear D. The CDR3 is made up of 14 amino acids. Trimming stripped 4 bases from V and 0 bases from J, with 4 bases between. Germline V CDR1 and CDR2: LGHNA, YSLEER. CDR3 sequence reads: CASSPRSGANVLTF. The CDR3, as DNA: TGCGCCAGCAGCCCCCGCTCTGGGGCCAACGTCCTGACTTTC.

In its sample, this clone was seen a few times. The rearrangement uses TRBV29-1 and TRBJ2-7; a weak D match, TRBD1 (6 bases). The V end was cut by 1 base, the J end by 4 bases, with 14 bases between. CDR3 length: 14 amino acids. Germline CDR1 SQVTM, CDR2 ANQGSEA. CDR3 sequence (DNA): TGCAGCGTTGAAGGCGACAGGACTCGTTACGAGCAGTACTTC. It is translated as CSVEGDRTRYEQYF.

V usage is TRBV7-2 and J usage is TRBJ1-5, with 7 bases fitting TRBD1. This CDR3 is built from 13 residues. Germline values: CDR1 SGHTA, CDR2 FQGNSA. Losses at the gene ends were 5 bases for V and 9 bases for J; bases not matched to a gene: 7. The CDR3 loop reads CASSPQGGPPQHF. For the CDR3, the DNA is TGTGCCAGCAGCCCCCAGGGGGGGCCGCCCCAGCATTTT.